These 18 T cell receptor beta chains were sequenced from one sample in a study of blood T cell repertoires in COVID-19. Assay used: immunoSEQ multiplex PCR; TCRdb lists only in-frame clones, some missing. In the table there are around 41,000 clones, about four fifths of which are singletons. Sample: peripheral blood. These receptors were obtained from an elderly woman with acute or convalescent COVID-19.

The chain recombines TRBV7-9 with TRBJ1-1; 8 bases line up with TRBD1. This CDR3 is 13 amino acids long. Germline values: CDR1 SEHNR, CDR2 FQNEAQ (reference sequence). J was trimmed by 1 base and V by 8 bases; bases with no gene match: 3. CDR3: CASSGQGNTEAFF. The DNA of the CDR3 is TGTGCCAGCTCCGGACAGGGGAACACTGAAGCTTTCTTT.

V usage is TRBV10-3 and J usage is TRBJ1-1; a possible D gene is TRBD1 (5 bases). The germline V gene has CDR1 ENHRY and CDR2 SYGVKD. The CDR3 extends over 13 amino acids. V dropped 4 bases and J dropped 4 bases, with 10 bases sitting between them. The CDR3 loop is CAISAGGSTEAFF. Here the CDR3 DNA reads TGTGCCATCAGTGCGGGGGGGAGCACTGAAGCTTTCTTT.

The chain recombines TRBV18 with TRBJ2-5, with a possible D match to TRBD1 (5 bases). V lost 8 bases and J lost 0, with 16 bases in between. Germline CDR1 KGHSH, CDR2 LQKENI. This CDR3 contains 15 residues. CDR3 sequence: CASVIRTPYQETQYF. The CDR3 DNA sequence: TGTGCCAGCGTTATTCGGACACCGTACCAAGAGACCCAGTACTTC.

The rearrangement links TRBV6-5 to TRBJ1-2, with D tentatively TRBD1 (5 bases). Germline CDR1 reads MNHEY; CDR2 reads SVGAGI. Trimming shortened V by 2 bases and J by 8 bases, and 15 bases separated the two germline ends. The CDR3 is 14 residues long. CDR3 loop: CASSYPGLVGGYTF. The CDR3 nucleotides read TGTGCCAGCAGTTACCCGGGACTGGTGGGGGGCTACACCTTC.

The chain couples TRBV3-1 (or the pseudogene TRBV3-2) to TRBJ1-6, with D possibly TRBD1 on 5 matching bases. The V gene's germline CDR1 is LGHDT and CDR2 YNNKEL (reference sequence). The germline V and J ends were trimmed by 0 bases and 6 bases, with 9 bases remaining between them. The CDR3 covers 15 residues. CDR3: CASSQDRGFNSPLHF. The CDR3 nucleotides are TGTGCCAGCAGCCAAGATCGGGGGTTTAATTCACCCCTCCACTTT.

V gene TRBV7-6 combines with J gene TRBJ2-1; 11 nucleotides line up with TRBD2. The V segment lost 2 bases and the J segment 9 bases; nucleotides outside the gene matches: 9. Germline V gene lookup returns CDR1 SGHVS and CDR2 FNYEAQ. The CDR3 contains 16 residues. CDR3 region: CASSLLDSGGASEQFF. CDR3 sequence (DNA): TGTGCCAGCAGCTTATTGGATAGCGGGGGGGCCAGTGAGCAGTTCTTC.

The chain recombines TRBV25-1 with TRBJ1-2; 9 nucleotides match TRBD1. This CDR3 spans 15 amino acids. The V segment lost 3 bases and the J segment 1 base; nucleotides outside the gene matches: 3. Germline CDR1 is MGHDK and CDR2 is SYGVNS. The CDR3 loop is CASSEDRGINYGYTF. CDR3 coding DNA: TGTGCCAGCAGTGAGGACAGGGGAATTAACTATGGCTACACCTTC.

The chain couples TRBV18 to TRBJ2-5; a weak D match, TRBD2 (7 bases). The CDR3 is 14 residues long. V was shortened by 2 bases and J by 4 bases, with 11 bases between the two germline ends. Germline assignment: CDR1 KGHSH and CDR2 LQKENI. The CDR3 spells CASSPYREGETQYF. CDR3 nucleotide sequence: TGTGCCAGCTCACCATACAGGGAGGGAGAGACCCAGTACTTC.

The chain carries TRBV30 and TRBJ2-3; D is uncertain. The CDR3 loop spans 12 amino acids. The germline V gene encodes CDR1 GTSNPN and CDR2 SVGIG (reference sequence). V was trimmed by 4 bases and J by 6 bases, leaving 11 bases between them. The CDR3 here is CAWTIGSDTQYF. The CDR3 nucleotides are TGTGCCTGGACCATCGGGTCGGATACGCAGTATTTT.

As for this clone: A read error may account for a junction end that differs from germline. The sample has other DNA sequences that encode this CDR3 too. V is TRBV2 and J is TRBJ1-6; D remains unclear. Germline assignment: CDR1 SNHLY and CDR2 FYNNEI. The CDR3 has 15 residues. CDR3 sequence reads: CASSERQPRDSPLHF. The CDR3, as DNA: TGCGCCAGCAGTGAACGACAACCGAGAGATTCACCCCTCCACTTT.

The V call is TRBV7-8, the J call TRBJ1-4; unclear D gene. Germline lookup yields CDR1 SGHVS and CDR2 FQNEAQ. The V end was cut by 6 bases, the J end by 8 bases, with 10 bases between. The CDR3 consists of 12 residues. This chain's CDR3 is CASRSSGEKLFF. CDR3 sequence (DNA): TGTGCCAGCAGATCTTCCGGGGAAAAACTGTTTTTT.

The chain links TRBV11-2 to TRBJ2-1; D uncertain. The CDR3 is made up of 12 amino acids. Per the germline V gene, CDR1 is SGHAT and CDR2 is FQNNGV. With 0 bases removed from V and 8 bases from J, the gap between germline ends came to 5 bases. The CDR3 DNA reads TGTGCCAGCAGCTTAGACTTTTATGAGCAGTTCTTC. Its protein product is CASSLDFYEQFF.

This clone was counted between two and nine times. As DNA, the CDR3 is TGCGCCAGCAGCCAAGATCAAAGTGCGGGACGCTACGAGCAGTACTTC. It yields the protein CASSQDQSAGRYEQYF. V gene TRBV4-3 combines with J gene TRBJ2-7; D is perhaps TRBD2 (6 bases). The germline gives CDR1 LGHNA, CDR2 YSLEER. The CDR3 contains 16 residues. Trimming cost V 0 bases and J 3 bases, with 15 bases left between them.

The V gene is TRBV6-2 or TRBV6-3, the J gene TRBJ1-1; D gene ambiguous. CDR1 and CDR2 (germline): MNHEY, SVGEGT. The V gene lost 1 base and the J gene lost 2 bases, with 8 bases spanning the gap. CDR3 length: 14 amino acids. In DNA, the CDR3 is TGTGCCAGCAGTTACTTTGGCAGTAACACTGAAGCTTTCTTT. This sequence encodes CASSYFGSNTEAFF.

This chain uses TRBV3-1 (or the pseudogene TRBV3-2) with TRBJ2-1; 8 nucleotides align to TRBD2. Germline V gene lookup returns CDR1 LGHDT and CDR2 YNNKEL (reference sequence). Trimming removed 4 bases from V and 5 bases from J; junction bases left unmatched: 10. This CDR3 has 16 amino acids. The DNA of the CDR3 is TGTGCCAGCAGCCTACATTATCAGCGGGGGAACAATGAGCAGTTCTTC. As protein: CASSLHYQRGNNEQFF.

V usage is TRBV5-8 and J usage is TRBJ2-7; 7 nucleotides agree with TRBD1. CDR1 is SGHTS, CDR2 YDEGEE, per germline. There are 14 residues in the CDR3. V lost 8 bases, J lost 4 bases, and 12 bases stayed unmatched. In nucleotides, the CDR3 is TGTGCCAGTCTAAAAAGGGGGCGCGGATACGAGCAGTACTTC. Translation: CASLKRGRGYEQYF.

The gene calls are TRBV6-5 and TRBJ2-2; 8 positions agree with TRBD1. The CDR3 covers 16 residues. The ends lost 2 bases at V and 3 bases at J; junction bases unmatched: 5. Per the germline V gene, CDR1 is MNHEY and CDR2 is SVGAGI. CDR3 sequence reads: CASSYPTGVHTGELFF. The CDR3 DNA reads as TGTGCCAGCAGTTACCCGACAGGGGTCCACACCGGGGAGCTGTTTTTT.

The chain uses TRBV30 and TRBJ2-3; 10 nucleotides match TRBD1. The CDR3 runs 13 residues. J lost 6 bases, V lost 4 bases, and 4 bases had no gene match. Germline loops: CDR1 GTSNPN, CDR2 SVGIG (reference sequence). Here the CDR3 reads CAWTGQGGDTQYF. In DNA form, the CDR3 reads TGTGCCTGGACCGGACAGGGGGGGGATACGCAGTATTTT.